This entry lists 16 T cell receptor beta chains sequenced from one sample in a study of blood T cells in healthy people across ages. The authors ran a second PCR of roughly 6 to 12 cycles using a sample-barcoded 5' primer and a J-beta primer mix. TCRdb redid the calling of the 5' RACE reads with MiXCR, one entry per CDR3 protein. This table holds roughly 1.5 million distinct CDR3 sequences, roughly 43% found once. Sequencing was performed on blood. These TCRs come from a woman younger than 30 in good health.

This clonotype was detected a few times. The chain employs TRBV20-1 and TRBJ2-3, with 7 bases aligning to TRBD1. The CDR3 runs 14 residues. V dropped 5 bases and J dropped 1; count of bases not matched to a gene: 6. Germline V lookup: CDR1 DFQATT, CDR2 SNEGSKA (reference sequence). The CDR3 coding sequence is TGCAGTGCTCGCACCGGGACAGGCACAGATACGCAGTATTTT. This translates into CSARTGTGTDTQYF.

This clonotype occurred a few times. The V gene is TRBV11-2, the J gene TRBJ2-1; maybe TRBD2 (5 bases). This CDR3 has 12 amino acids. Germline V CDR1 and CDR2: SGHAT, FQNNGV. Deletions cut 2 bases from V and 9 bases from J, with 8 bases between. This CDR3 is CASSLRGPEQFF. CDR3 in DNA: TGTGCCAGCAGCTTACGGGGTCCTGAGCAGTTCTTC.

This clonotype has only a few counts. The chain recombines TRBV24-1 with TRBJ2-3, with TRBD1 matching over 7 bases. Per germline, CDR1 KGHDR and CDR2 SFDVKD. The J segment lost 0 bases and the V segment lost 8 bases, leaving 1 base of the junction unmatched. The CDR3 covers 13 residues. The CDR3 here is CATKTGSTDTQYF. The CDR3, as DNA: TGTGCCACCAAGACAGGGAGCACAGATACGCAGTATTTT.

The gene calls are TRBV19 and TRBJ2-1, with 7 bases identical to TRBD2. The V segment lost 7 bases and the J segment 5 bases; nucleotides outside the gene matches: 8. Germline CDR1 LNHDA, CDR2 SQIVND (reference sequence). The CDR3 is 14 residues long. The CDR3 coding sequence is TGTGCCAGTAACCTTCGGGGGACTAACAATGAGCAGTTCTTC. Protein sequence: CASNLRGTNNEQFF.

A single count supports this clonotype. CDR3 amino acids: CSARVAGAINEQYF. The CDR3 coding sequence is TGCAGTGCTAGAGTAGCGGGGGCAATAAATGAGCAGTACTTC. The chain recombines TRBV20-1 with TRBJ2-5; 9 nucleotides line up with TRBD2. CDR1 DFQATT and CDR2 SNEGSKA come from the germline V gene (reference sequence). The length of the CDR3 is 14 residues. V gave up 1 base and J gave up 11 bases; unmatched junction bases: 11.

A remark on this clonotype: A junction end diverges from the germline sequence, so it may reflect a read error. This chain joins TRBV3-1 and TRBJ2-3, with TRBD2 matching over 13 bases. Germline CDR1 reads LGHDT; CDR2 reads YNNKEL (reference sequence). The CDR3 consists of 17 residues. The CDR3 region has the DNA TGTACCAGCAGCCTGGCGAGGACTAGCGGGAGTACAGATACGCAGTATTTT. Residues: CTSSLARTSGSTDTQYF.

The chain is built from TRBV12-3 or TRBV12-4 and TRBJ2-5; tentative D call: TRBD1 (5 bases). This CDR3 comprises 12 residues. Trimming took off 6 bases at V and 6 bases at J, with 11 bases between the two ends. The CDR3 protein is CASSDRMQTQYF. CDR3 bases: TGTGCCAGCAGCGACAGAATGCAGACCCAGTACTTC.

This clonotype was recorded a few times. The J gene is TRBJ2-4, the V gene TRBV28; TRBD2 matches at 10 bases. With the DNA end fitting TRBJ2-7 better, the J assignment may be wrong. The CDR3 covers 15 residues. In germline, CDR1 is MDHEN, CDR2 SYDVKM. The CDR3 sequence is CASSLGGTSDNEQYF. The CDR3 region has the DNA TGTGCCAGCAGTTTAGGTGGGACTAGCGATAACGAGCAGTACTTC.

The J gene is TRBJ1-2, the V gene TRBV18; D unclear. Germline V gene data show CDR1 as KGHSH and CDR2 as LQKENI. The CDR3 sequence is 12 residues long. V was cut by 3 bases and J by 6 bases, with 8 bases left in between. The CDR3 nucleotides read TGTGCCAGCTCACCGGCGGGGAATGGCTACACCTTC. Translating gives CASSPAGNGYTF. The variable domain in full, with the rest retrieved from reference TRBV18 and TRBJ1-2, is NAGVMQNPRHLVRRRGQEARLRCSPMKGHSHVYWYRQLPEEGLKFMVYLQKENIIDESGMPKERFSAEFPKEGPSILRIQQVVRGDSAAYFCASSPAGNGYTFGSGTRLTVV.

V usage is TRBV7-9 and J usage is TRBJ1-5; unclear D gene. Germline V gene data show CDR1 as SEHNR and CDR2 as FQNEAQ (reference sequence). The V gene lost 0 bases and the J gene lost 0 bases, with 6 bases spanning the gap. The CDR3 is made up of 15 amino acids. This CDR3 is CASSLAQDSNQPQHF. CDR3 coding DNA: TGTGCCAGCAGCTTAGCCCAGGATAGCAATCAGCCCCAGCATTTT.

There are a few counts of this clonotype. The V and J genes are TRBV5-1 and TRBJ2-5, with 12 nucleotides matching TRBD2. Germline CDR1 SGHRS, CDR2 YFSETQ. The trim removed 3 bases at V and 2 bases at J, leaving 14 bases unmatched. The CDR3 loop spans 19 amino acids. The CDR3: CASSSGSSSGGEVQETQYF. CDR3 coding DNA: TGCGCCAGCAGCTCCGGATCCTCTAGCGGGGGGGAAGTACAAGAGACCCAGTACTTC.

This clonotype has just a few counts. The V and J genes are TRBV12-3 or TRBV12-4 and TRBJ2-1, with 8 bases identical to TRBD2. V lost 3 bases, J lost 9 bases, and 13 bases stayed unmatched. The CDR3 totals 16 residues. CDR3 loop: CASSFGGGGGYSEQFF. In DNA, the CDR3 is TGTGCCAGCAGTTTTGGCGGGGGCGGGGGGTATTCTGAGCAGTTCTTC.

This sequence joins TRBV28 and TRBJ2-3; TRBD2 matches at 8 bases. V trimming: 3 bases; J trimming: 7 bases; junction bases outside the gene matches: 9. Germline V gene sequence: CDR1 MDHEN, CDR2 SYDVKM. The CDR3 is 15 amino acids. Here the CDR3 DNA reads TGTGCCAGCAGTTTGTTCAGCGGGAGTGTGAATACGCAGTATTTT. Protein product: CASSLFSGSVNTQYF.

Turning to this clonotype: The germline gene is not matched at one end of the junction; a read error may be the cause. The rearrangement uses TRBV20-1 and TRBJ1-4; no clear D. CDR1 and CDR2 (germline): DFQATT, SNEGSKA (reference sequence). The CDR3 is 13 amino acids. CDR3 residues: CSARGFANENLFF. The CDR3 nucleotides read TGCAGTGCTAGGGGGTTTGCTAATGAAAACCTGTTTTTT.

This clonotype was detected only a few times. In DNA form, the CDR3 reads TGCAGTGCCACGACAGGGGGCGAATGGTTCGAGCAGTACTTC. Protein: CSATTGGEWFEQYF. The chain employs TRBV20-1 and TRBJ2-5, with 10 bases fitting TRBD1. The DNA end is more similar to TRBJ2-7, so the J call may be wrong. This CDR3 contains 14 residues. Germline V lookup: CDR1 DFQATT, CDR2 SNEGSKA (reference sequence).

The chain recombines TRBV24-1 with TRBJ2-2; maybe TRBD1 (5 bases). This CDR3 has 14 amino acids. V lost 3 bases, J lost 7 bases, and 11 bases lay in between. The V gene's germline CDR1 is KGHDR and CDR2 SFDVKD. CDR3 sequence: CATSDGGAFGELFF. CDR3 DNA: TGTGCCACCAGTGATGGTGGGGCGTTCGGGGAGCTGTTTTTT.